This TCR beta chain was captured in a study of OX40 agonist ivuxolimab in advanced cancers. Broadly, across the study: Ivuxolimab was an agonistic, fully human IgG2 monoclonal antibody directed against OX40 (CD134), a costimulatory receptor. Intravenous ivuxolimab was administered to patients every 2 weeks at six dose levels: 0.01, 0.1, 0.3, 1.5, 3 and 10 mg/kg. Among the roughly 50 dose-escalation patients, around 20 had hepatocellular carcinoma, roughly 15 melanoma, 9 renal cell carcinoma and 9 head and neck cancer. The dose-escalation cohort was almost 85% male with a mean age of about 60 years, ranging from roughly 23 to 79. Patients were allowed to have had prior anti-PD-1, anti-PD-L1 or anti-CTLA-4 therapy, and approximately 40% of the dose-escalation patients had been treated with checkpoint inhibitors. Partial responses occurred in three dose-escalation patients: two with cutaneous melanoma and one with hepatocellular carcinoma. Peripheral TCRbeta sequencing was intended to test whether TCR sequence diversity was altered and clonal T-cell expansion was caused by ivuxolimab. The paper reports the monotherapy dose-escalation portion (N of about 47 patients) of the phase I ivuxolimab trial. Study-wide conclusions, independent of this receptor: In the 0.1-3.0 mg/kg groups, partial responders were among the patients with the lowest normalized peripheral clonal expansion, particularly in CD8+ T cells. After ivuxolimab, CD8+ T cells had more expanded clones than CD4+ T cells on average. Low levels of normalized T-cell clonal expansion were also seen in some patients who did not respond. Clonal expansion of both CD4+ and CD8+ blood T cells was observed from baseline to week 6 at doses 0.1 to 3.0 mg/kg. The antigen specificity of the clonally expanded peripheral T cells was not determined.

The germline V gene supplies CDR1 SGDLS and CDR2 YYNGEE. For this chain, trimming is 4 bases at the V end and 3 bases at the J end, and the number of junction bases without a gene match is 7. From cysteine to phenylalanine, the CDR3 is 15 amino acids long. The DNA shown is the 45-base CDR3, in frame from base 1. This clone appeared once. The specificity of this receptor is unknown. The record has no base qualities; no much larger clone is one base away. For sequencing of the TCRbeta CDR3 region, genomic DNA was extracted from the sorted cells. The immunoSEQ Assay was used to sequence the TCRbeta CDR3 regions. TCRdb's version of the immuneACCESS table is confined to in-frame rearrangements and falls short of the full clone set. An unresolved V gene accounts for under half of the shortfall where checked; the remainder is of unknown origin. The sample data list approximately 40,000 clones, and approximately 90% of these were observed just once. The ten top clones hold roughly 12% of the sample.

The trial excluded patients who had a history of autoimmune disease or were on systemic immunosuppression. In every dose cohort, peripheral blood was drawn for TCR sequencing at baseline, cycle 4 day 1, and cycle 7 day 1. Samples were obtained from an open-label, multicenter, first-in-human phase I dose-escalation trial of ivuxolimab. Adults with locally advanced or metastatic melanoma, renal cell carcinoma, hepatocellular carcinoma or head and neck squamous cell carcinoma were enrolled in the trial. Before TCR sequencing, CD4+ T cells and CD8+ T cells from peripheral blood were sorted into separate populations.

This TCR came from an adult with an advanced solid tumor such as melanoma, head and neck, liver or kidney cancer. The specimen comprised CD4+ or CD8+ T cells sorted from blood, sampled in a trial of the OX40 agonist ivuxolimab. Here the chain combines TRBV9 and TRBJ1-3; 7 junctional bases match TRBD1. The DNA sequence is given as TGTGCCAGCAGCCTAGAAGGGGGCAATGGAAACACCATATATTTT. The translation is CASSLEGGNGNTIYF.